The 19 T cell receptor beta chains below all came from one sample that was sequenced in a study of cytomegalovirus exposure and HLA in healthy donors. Clones were sequenced by immunoSEQ multiplex PCR, and TCRdb holds only the in-frame ones, with some missing. In the table there are roughly 140,000 clones, roughly nine tenths of which are singletons. The specimen was PBMCs. The receptors here all came from a young man in good health and CMV-seronegative.

This clone showed up just once. The V and J genes are TRBV5-1 and TRBJ2-1, with TRBD1 matching 7 bases. Germline values: CDR1 SGHRS, CDR2 YFSETQ. CDR3 length equals 14 residues. Unmatched junction bases numbered 15, after V lost 4 bases and J lost 14 bases. CDR3 DNA sequence: TGCGCCAGCAGCACCTCCGGGACAGCCAACGTTGAGTTCTTC. This translates into CASSTSGTANVEFF.

This chain uses TRBV7-9 with TRBJ2-7; TRBD1 matches at 9 bases. V was clipped by 4 bases and J by 0 bases; unmatched bases: 7. Per the germline V gene, CDR1 is SEHNR and CDR2 is FQNEAQ (reference sequence). The CDR3 has 16 residues. CDR3 DNA sequence: TGTGCCAGCAGCTCGACGGACAGGGGTTACTCCTACGAGCAGTACGTC. Its protein is CASSSTDRGYSYEQYV.

CDR3 protein: CASSLTGSYEQYV. CDR3 DNA sequence: TGTGCCAGCAGTTTAACAGGATCTTACGAGCAGTACGTC. The chain uses TRBV28 and TRBJ2-7, with a tentative D call TRBD1 (5 bases). CDR3 length equals 13 residues. Trimming removed 2 bases at V and 4 bases at J, with 9 bases between. The germline CDR1 and CDR2 sequences are MDHEN and SYDVKM.

The chain is built from TRBV9 and TRBJ2-7, with a possible D match to TRBD2 (5 bases). CDR1 is SGDLS and CDR2 is YYNGEE in the germline V gene. The CDR3 contains 14 residues. With 0 bases removed from V and 0 bases from J, the gap between germline ends came to 7 bases. The CDR3: CASSVVEGSYEQYV. The CDR3 coding sequence is TGTGCCAGCAGCGTAGTTGAGGGCTCCTACGAGCAGTACGTC.

This sequence joins TRBV5-4 and TRBJ2-5; TRBD2 matches at 7 bases. Per the germline V gene, CDR1 is SGHNT and CDR2 is YYREEE (reference sequence). This CDR3 is 15 amino acids long. The V gene end was trimmed by 4 bases and the J gene end by 5 bases; junction bases not matched to a gene: 11. CDR3: CASSPGGREYETQYF. The DNA of the CDR3 is TGTGCCAGCAGCCCTGGAGGGAGGGAGTATGAGACCCAGTACTTC.

The rearrangement uses TRBV10-3 and TRBJ1-5, with D unresolved. CDR3 size: 13 residues. Trimming took 7 bases from V and 4 from J, leaving 11 bases between them. From germline, CDR1 is ENHRY and CDR2 SYGVKD. The CDR3 nucleotides are TGTGCCATCAAGCCAGGCCTGAATCAGCCCCAGCATTTT. This codes for CAIKPGLNQPQHF.

V gene TRBV6-5 combines with J gene TRBJ1-5; TRBD1 matches 7 bases. CDR3 length equals 12 residues. CDR1 and CDR2 from the germline V gene are MNHEY and SVGAGI. V gave up 10 bases and J gave up 2 bases; unmatched junction bases: 2. Here the CDR3 DNA reads TGTGCCACCGGGACAGGCAATCAGCCCCAGCATTTT. Its protein is CATGTGNQPQHF.

The chain joins TRBV6-5 to TRBJ2-3, with TRBD2 matching over 11 bases. The length of the CDR3 is 15 residues. J was trimmed by 7 bases and V by 2 bases; bases with no gene match: 5. From germline, CDR1 is MNHEY and CDR2 SVGAGI. For the CDR3, the DNA is TGTGCCAGCAGTTACCTAGCGGGGGGAAGGAATACGCAGTATTTT. Its protein is CASSYLAGGRNTQYF.

The J gene is TRBJ1-2, the V gene TRBV19; tentatively, D is TRBD1 (5 bases). The CDR3 is made up of 13 amino acids. The germline gives CDR1 LNHDA, CDR2 SQIVND (reference sequence). The V end was cut by 8 bases, the J end by 8 bases, with 18 bases between. The CDR3 coding sequence is TGTGCCAGTTCCACCCTCGGGGGAGAAGGCTACACCTTC. It codes for CASSTLGGEGYTF.

The genes are TRBV30 and TRBJ2-5, with D possibly matching TRBD1 (6 bases). V shed 5 bases and J shed 2 bases, with 18 bases lying between them. The V gene's germline CDR1 is GTSNPN and CDR2 SVGIG (reference sequence). The CDR3 has 15 residues. In DNA, the CDR3 is TGTGCCTGGGAAAACATGGCAGGGACACAAGAGACCCAGTACTTC. Protein: CAWENMAGTQETQYF.

V is TRBV7-9 and J is TRBJ2-3; 12 bases are a match to TRBD2. The length of the CDR3 is 17 residues. J lost 3 bases, V lost 6 bases, and 10 bases had no gene match. The germline gives CDR1 SEHNR, CDR2 FQNEAQ (reference sequence). The CDR3 is CASSPRTSGMKTDTQYF. The CDR3 DNA follows: TGTGCCAGCAGTCCTAGGACTAGCGGGATGAAGACAGATACGCAGTATTTT.

The V and J genes are TRBV9 and TRBJ1-4; TRBD1 matches 7 bases. The V gene's germline CDR1 is SGDLS and CDR2 YYNGEE. Losses at the gene ends were 0 bases for V and 2 bases for J; bases not matched to a gene: 7. CDR3 length equals 17 residues. CDR3 protein: CASSVDAGGLTNEKLFF. DNA of the CDR3: TGTGCCAGCAGCGTAGATGCAGGGGGATTGACTAATGAAAAACTGTTTTTT.

The V call is TRBV7-8, the J call TRBJ1-6; tentative D call: TRBD1 (5 bases). The CDR3 spans 16 residues. Germline loops: CDR1 SGHVS, CDR2 FQNEAQ. V lost 3 bases to trimming and J lost 6 bases, with 15 bases between them. CDR3 loop: CASSFSGPRSNSPLHF. CDR3 coding DNA: TGTGCCAGCAGCTTCTCAGGGCCCCGGAGTAATTCACCCCTCCACTTT.

V usage is TRBV21-1 and J usage is TRBJ1-1; no check of the table's D call, TRBD1, against the DNA was made. TRBV21-1 counts as a pseudogene. CDR3 length: 16 amino acids. The CDR3: CASSKVTGGRCTEAFF. The CDR3, as DNA: TGTGCCAGCAGCAAAGTGACAGGGGGCAGGTGTACTGAAGCTTTCTTT.

The J gene is TRBJ2-1, the V gene TRBV6-6; D remains ambiguous. Trimming took off 7 bases at V and 9 bases at J, with 16 bases between the two ends. The CDR3 has 13 amino acids. Germline V gene sequence: CDR1 MNHNY, CDR2 SVGAGI (reference sequence). CDR3 DNA: TGTGCCAGCACCACTACCCGCCTGGTTGAGCAGTTCTTC. It codes for CASTTTRLVEQFF.

The rearrangement links TRBV27 to TRBJ2-7; 7 nucleotides line up with TRBD1. This CDR3 spans 16 amino acids. V trimming: 3 bases; J trimming: 2 bases; junction bases outside the gene matches: 10. The germline V gene has CDR1 MNHEY and CDR2 SMNVEV (reference sequence). In nucleotides, the CDR3 is TGTGCCAGCAGTTTTCGCGGTGGGGACAGAGCCTACGAGCAGTACTTC. This sequence encodes CASSFRGGDRAYEQYF.

This sequence joins TRBV9 and TRBJ1-3; 9 bases fit TRBD1. CDR1 is SGDLS and CDR2 is YYNGEE in the germline V gene. The CDR3 contains 19 residues. Trimming removed 0 bases from V and 0 bases from J; junction bases left unmatched: 10. The CDR3 spells CASSVALEGQGASGNTIYF. CDR3 DNA: TGTGCCAGCAGCGTAGCGCTAGAGGGACAGGGAGCCTCTGGAAACACCATATATTTT.

V is TRBV10-3 and J is TRBJ1-6; D unclear. Trimming removed 6 bases from V and 10 bases from J, with 19 bases in between. The CDR3 loop spans 15 amino acids. CDR1 is ENHRY and CDR2 is SYGVKD in the germline V gene. CDR3 loop: CAIRAPGAGESPLHF. Written as DNA, the CDR3 is TGTGCCATCAGAGCCCCGGGAGCCGGCGAATCACCCCTCCACTTT.

This chain links TRBV6-1 with TRBJ1-1; D uncertain. CDR1 and CDR2 (germline): MNHNS, SASEGT. The V and J ends lost 7 bases and 4 bases respectively, with 16 bases between them. CDR3 size: 14 residues. The CDR3 coding sequence is TGTGCCAGCATTTCGGTTGAGGATCCCACTGAAGCTTTCTTT. Its protein product is CASISVEDPTEAFF.